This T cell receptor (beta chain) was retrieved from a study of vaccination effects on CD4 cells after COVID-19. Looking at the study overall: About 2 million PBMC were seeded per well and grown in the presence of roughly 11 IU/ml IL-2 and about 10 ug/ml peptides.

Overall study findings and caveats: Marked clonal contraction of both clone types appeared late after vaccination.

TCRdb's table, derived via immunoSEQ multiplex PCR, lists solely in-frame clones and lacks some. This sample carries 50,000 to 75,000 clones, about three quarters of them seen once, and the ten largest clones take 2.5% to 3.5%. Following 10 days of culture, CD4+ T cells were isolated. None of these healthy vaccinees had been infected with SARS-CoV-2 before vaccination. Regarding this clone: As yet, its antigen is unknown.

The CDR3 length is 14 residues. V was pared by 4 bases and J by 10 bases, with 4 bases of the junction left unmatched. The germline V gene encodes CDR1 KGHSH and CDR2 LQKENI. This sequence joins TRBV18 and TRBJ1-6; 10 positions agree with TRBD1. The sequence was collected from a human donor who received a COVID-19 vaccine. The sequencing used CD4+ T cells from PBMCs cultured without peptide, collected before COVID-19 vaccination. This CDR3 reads CASSLGTGDSPLHF. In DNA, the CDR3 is TGTGCCAGCTCACTCGGGACAGGGGACTCACCCCTCCACTTT. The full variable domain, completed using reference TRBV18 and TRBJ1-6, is NAGVMQNPRHLVRRRGQEARLRCSPMKGHSHVYWYRQLPEEGLKFMVYLQKENIIDESGMPKERFSAEFPKEGPSILRIQQVVRGDSAAYFCASSLGTGDSPLHFGNGTRLTVT.